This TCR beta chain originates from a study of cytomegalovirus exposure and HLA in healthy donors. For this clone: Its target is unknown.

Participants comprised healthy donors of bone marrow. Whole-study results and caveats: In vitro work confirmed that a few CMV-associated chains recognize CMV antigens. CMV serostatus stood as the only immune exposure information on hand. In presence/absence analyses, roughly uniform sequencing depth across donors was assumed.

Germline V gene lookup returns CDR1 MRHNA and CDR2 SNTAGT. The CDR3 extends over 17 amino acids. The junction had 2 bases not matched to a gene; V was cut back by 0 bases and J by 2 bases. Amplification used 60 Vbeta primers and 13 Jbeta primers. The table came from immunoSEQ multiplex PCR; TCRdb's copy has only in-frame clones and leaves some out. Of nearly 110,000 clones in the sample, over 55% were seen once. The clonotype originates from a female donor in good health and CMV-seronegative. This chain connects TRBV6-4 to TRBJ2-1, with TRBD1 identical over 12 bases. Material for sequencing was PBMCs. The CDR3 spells CASSDSGQGATYNEQFF. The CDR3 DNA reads TGTGCCAGCAGTGACTCGGGACAGGGGGCGACCTACAATGAGCAGTTCTTC.